The 2 T cell receptor beta chains presented below share a single source sample, sequenced in a study of shared clonotypes between healthy human individuals. The assay was immunoSEQ multiplex PCR, and TCRdb's table has in-frame clones only and misses some. This table has about 2.3 million clones, just under 95% appearing once. The sample consisted of naive CD4+ T cells from PBMCs. Stated subset: CD45RA+ positively selected. Every receptor here comes from a man younger than 30 in good health. Some clones in this sample may be carry-over from other donors' samples.

In the case of this clone: Sequence at one end of the junction differs from germline and may be a read error. V is TRBV28 and J is TRBJ2-3; 10 nucleotides agree with TRBD1. The germline V gene has CDR1 MDHEN and CDR2 SYDVKM. The CDR3 loop spans 15 amino acids. The CDR3 spells CASSLGTGGTDTQYF. In DNA, the CDR3 is TGTGCTAGCAGTTTAGGGACAGGGGGCACAGATACGCAGTATTTT. Full variable domain (missing parts from reference TRBV28 and TRBJ2-3): DVKVTQSSRYLVKRTGEKVFLECVQDMDHENMFWYRQDPGLGLRLIYFSYDVKMKEKGDIPEGYSVSREKKERFSLILESASTNQTSMYLCASSLGTGGTDTQYFGPGTRLTVL.

The rearrangement uses TRBV5-1 and TRBJ2-7; TRBD2 aligns across 7 bases. The CDR3 totals 14 residues. Germline trimming cut 6 bases from V and 0 bases from J; bases unmatched to any gene: 6. Germline assignment: CDR1 SGHRS and CDR2 YFSETQ. Here the CDR3 reads CASKAREVSYEQYF. CDR3 in DNA: TGCGCCAGCAAGGCACGGGAGGTCTCCTACGAGCAGTACTTC.